This T cell receptor (beta chain) was sequenced during a study of blood T cells in healthy people across ages. Primers used in a second PCR of roughly 6 to 11 cycles were a sample-barcoded 5' primer and a J-beta primer mix. From the 5' RACE reads, TCRdb called clonotypes with MiXCR, one entry per CDR3 protein. The data contain approximately 820,000 distinct CDR3 sequences, under 45% of them singletons. The clonotype was recovered from a man in his 60s in good health. What was sequenced was blood.

CDR3 nucleotides: TGCGCCAGCAGCTTGTCGACTAGCGGGGTCAAAGGGACCCAGTACTTC. As protein: CASSLSTSGVKGTQYF. J is TRBJ2-5 and V is TRBV5-1; 11 nucleotides align to TRBD2. CDR1 is SGHRS, CDR2 YFSETQ, per germline. V gave up 1 base and J gave up 7 bases; unmatched junction bases: 9. This CDR3 contains 16 residues.